This T cell receptor (beta chain) is from a study of T-cell memory formation after mild COVID-19. General study findings and limits: CM and EM subsets held most contracting CD4+ clones; EMRA held CD8+ ones.

One entry per CDR3 protein results from TCRdb running MiXCR on the 5' RACE reads. The sample contains roughly 110,000 distinct CDR3 sequences, 13% to 15% of which appear only once. The ends were cut back, 5 bases at V and 4 bases at J, with 8 bases in the middle. This CDR3 region has 12 residues. This clonotype was recorded a few times. Its antigen is not identified. This sequence joins TRBV12-3 or TRBV12-4 and TRBJ2-5; D is perhaps TRBD2 (5 bases). The clonotype originates from a man aged 18 to 30 who had mild COVID-19 (a few samples of this study predate the infection). Cell type and time point are not known. Sequenced input: PBMCs or a T cell subset sorted from them (not recorded which). This chain's CDR3 is CASSPGIETQYF. The CDR3 region has the DNA TGTGCCAGCAGTCCGGGAATAGAGACCCAGTACTTC.